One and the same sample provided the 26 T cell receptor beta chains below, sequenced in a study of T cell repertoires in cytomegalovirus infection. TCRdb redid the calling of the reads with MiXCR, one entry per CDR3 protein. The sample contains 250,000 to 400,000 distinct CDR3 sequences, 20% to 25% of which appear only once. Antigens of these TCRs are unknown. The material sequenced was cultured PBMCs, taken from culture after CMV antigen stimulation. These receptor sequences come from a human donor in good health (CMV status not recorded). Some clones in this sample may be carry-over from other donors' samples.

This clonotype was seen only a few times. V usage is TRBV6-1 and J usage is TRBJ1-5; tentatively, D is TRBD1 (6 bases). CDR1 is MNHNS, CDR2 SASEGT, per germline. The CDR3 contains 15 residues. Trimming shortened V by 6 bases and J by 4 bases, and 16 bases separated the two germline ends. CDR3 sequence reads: CASSSRGTINQPQHF. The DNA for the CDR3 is TGTGCCAGCAGCTCCCGTGGGACAATTAATCAGCCCCAGCATTTT.

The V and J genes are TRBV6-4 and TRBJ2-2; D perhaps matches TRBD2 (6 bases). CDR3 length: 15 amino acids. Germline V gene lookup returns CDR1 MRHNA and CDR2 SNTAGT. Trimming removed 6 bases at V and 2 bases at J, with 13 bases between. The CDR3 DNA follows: TGTGCCAGCAGAGAGCTAGCGTCCAACACCGGGGAGCTGTTTTTT. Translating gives CASRELASNTGELFF.

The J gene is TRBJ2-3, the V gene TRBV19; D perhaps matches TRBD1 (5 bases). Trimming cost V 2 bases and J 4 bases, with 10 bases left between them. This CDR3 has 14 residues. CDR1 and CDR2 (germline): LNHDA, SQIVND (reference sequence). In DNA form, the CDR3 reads TGTGCCAGTAGTATAAGGGGCGGCGCAGATACGCAGTATTTT. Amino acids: CASSIRGGADTQYF.

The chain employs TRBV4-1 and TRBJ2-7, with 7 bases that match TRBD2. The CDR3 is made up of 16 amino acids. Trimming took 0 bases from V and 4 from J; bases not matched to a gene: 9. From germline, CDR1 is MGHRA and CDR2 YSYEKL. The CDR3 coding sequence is TGCGCCAGCAGCCAAGACGTCGGGGGGAGTCCTTACGAGCAGTACTTC. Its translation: CASSQDVGGSPYEQYF.

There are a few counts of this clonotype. CDR3 DNA sequence: TGTGCCAGCAGAAGGGGGGGGGACGAAAACCATGAGCAGTTCTTC. It yields the protein CASRRGGDENHEQFF. The chain joins TRBV27 to TRBJ2-1, with D possibly matching TRBD2 (7 bases). V shed 6 bases and J shed 8 bases, with 20 bases lying between them. The germline CDR1 and CDR2 sequences are MNHEY and SMNVEV (reference sequence). This CDR3 has 15 residues.

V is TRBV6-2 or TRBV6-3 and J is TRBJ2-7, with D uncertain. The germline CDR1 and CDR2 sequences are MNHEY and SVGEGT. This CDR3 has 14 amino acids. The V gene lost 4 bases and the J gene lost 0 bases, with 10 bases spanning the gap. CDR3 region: CASSLLRRSYEQYF. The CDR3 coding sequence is TGTGCCAGCAGTTTGCTCCGCCGCTCCTACGAGCAGTACTTC.

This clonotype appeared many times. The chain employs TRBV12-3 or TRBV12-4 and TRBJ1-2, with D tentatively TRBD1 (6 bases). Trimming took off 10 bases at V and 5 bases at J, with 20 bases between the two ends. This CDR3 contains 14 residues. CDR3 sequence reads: CATLLAGAEYGYTF. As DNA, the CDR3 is TGTGCCACTCTCCTCGCGGGGGCAGAGTATGGCTACACCTTC.

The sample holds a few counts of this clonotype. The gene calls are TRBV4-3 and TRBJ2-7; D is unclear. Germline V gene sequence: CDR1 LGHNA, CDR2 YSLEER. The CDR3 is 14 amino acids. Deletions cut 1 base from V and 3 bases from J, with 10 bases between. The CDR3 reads CASSQVLGRYEQYF. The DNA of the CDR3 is TGCGCCAGCAGCCAAGTCCTAGGCCGCTACGAGCAGTACTTC.

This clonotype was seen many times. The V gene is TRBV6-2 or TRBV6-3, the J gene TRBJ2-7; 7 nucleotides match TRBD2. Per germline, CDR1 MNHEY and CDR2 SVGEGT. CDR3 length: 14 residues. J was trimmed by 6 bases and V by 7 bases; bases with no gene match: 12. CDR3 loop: CASTTTSSAGEQYV. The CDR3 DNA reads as TGTGCCAGCACCACGACTAGCAGCGCGGGCGAGCAGTACGTC.

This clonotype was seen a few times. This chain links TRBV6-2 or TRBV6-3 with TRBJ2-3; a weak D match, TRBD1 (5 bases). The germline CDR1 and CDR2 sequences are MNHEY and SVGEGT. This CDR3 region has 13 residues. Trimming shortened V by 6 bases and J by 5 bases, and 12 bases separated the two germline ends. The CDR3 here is CASSPTGVDTQYF. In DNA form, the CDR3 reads TGTGCCAGCAGCCCAACAGGAGTAGATACGCAGTATTTT.

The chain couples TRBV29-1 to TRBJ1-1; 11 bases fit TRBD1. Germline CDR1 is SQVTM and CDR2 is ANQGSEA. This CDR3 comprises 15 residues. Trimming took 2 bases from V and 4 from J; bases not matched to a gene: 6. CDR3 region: CSVEFGGTGGTEAFF. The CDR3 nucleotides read TGCAGCGTTGAATTCGGTGGGACAGGGGGCACTGAAGCTTTCTTT.

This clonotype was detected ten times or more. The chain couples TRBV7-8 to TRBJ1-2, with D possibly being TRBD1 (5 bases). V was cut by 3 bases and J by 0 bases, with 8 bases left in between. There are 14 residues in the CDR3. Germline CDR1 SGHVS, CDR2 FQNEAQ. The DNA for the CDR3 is TGTGCCAGCAGCTTGACAGCCTCTAACTATGGCTACACCTTC. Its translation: CASSLTASNYGYTF.

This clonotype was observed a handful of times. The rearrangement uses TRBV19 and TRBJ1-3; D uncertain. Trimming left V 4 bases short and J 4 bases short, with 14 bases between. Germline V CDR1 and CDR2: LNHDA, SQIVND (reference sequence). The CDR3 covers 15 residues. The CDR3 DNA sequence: TGTGCCAGTAGTAGTCGGGGAATGGCCGGAAACACCATATATTTT. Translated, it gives CASSSRGMAGNTIYF.

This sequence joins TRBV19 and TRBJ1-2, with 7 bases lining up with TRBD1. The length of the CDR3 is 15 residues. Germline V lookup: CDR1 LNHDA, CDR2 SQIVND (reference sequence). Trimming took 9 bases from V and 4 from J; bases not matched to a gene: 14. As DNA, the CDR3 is TGTGCCAGCAGGGTCACAGGGGTCTTGTTCTATGGCTACACCTTC. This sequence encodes CASRVTGVLFYGYTF.

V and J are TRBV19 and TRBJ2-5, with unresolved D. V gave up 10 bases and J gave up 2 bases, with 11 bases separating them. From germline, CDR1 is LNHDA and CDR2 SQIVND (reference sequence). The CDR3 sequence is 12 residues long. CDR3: CATSQVQETQYF. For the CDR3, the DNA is TGTGCCACCTCGCAGGTACAAGAGACCCAGTACTTC.

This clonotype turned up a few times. CDR3 residues: CASSLRTTSYEQYV. CDR3 nucleotide sequence: TGTGCCAGCAGCTTAAGGACTACCTCCTACGAGCAGTACGTC. J is TRBJ2-7 and V is TRBV7-2, with TRBD2 as a possible D gene (6 bases). CDR3 size: 14 residues. CDR1 SGHTA and CDR2 FQGNSA come from the germline V gene. The V gene lost 2 bases and the J gene lost 0 bases, with 8 bases spanning the gap.

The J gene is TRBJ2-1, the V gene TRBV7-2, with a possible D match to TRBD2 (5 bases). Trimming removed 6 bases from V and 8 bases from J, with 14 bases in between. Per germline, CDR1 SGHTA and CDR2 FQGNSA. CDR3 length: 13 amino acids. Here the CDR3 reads CASRGLTSDEQFF. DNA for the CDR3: TGTGCCAGCAGAGGACTTACGTCGGATGAGCAGTTCTTC.

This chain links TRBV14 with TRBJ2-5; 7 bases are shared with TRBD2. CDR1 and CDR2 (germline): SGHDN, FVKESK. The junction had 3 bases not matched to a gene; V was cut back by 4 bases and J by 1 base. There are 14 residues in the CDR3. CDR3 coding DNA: TGTGCCAGCAGCCCGGGACTATTCCAAGAGACCCAGTACTTC. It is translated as CASSPGLFQETQYF.

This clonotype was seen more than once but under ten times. CDR3 sequence reads: CASSHGARNYGYTF. The CDR3 DNA follows: TGTGCCAGCAGCCACGGGGCTAGAAACTATGGCTACACCTTC. V gene TRBV7-9 combines with J gene TRBJ1-2, with a possible D match to TRBD1 (5 bases). V gave up 5 bases and J gave up 2 bases, with 12 bases separating them. Germline CDR1 reads SEHNR; CDR2 reads FQNEAQ (reference sequence). The CDR3 runs to 14 residues.

The CDR3 sequence is CASSRSDQNEQFF. CDR3 coding DNA: TGTGCCAGCAGCCGCTCTGACCAAAATGAGCAGTTCTTC. The chain links TRBV7-2 to TRBJ2-1; the D is unclear. This CDR3 contains 13 residues. Trimming removed 5 bases from V and 7 bases from J, with 12 bases in between. The germline gives CDR1 SGHTA, CDR2 FQGNSA.

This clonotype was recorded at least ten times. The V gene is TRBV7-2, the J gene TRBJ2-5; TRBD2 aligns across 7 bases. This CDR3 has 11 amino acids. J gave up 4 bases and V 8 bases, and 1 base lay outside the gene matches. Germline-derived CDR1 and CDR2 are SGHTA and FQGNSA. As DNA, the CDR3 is TGTGCCAGCGGGGGGGGAGAGACCCAGTACTTC. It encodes CASGGGETQYF. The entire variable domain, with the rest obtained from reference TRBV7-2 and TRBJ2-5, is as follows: GAGVSQSPSNKVTEKGKDVELRCDPISGHTALYWYRQSLGQGLEFLIYFQGNSAPDKSGLPSDRFSAERTGGSVSTLTIQRTQQEDSAVYLCASGGGETQYFGPGTRLLVL.

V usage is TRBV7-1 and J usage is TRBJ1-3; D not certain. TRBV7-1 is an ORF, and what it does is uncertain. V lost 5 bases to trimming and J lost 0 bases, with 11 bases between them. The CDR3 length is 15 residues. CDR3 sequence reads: CASSPSKISGNTIYF. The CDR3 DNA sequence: TGTGCCAGCAGCCCATCCAAGATCTCTGGAAACACCATATATTTT.

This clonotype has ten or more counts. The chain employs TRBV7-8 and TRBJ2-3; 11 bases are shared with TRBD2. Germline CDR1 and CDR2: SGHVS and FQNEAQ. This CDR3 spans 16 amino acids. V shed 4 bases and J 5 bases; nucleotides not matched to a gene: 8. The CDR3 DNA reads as TGTGCCAGCAGCTCAAATAGCGGGAGGGCACGAGATACGCAGTATTTT. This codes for CASSSNSGRARDTQYF.

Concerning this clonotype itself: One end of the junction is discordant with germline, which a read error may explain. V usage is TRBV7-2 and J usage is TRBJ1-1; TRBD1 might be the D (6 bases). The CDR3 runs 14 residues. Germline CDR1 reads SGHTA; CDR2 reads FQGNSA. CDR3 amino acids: CASSLEGQNSEAFF. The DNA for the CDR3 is TGTGCCAGCAGCTTAGAAGGACAGAACTCTGAAGCTTTCTTT.

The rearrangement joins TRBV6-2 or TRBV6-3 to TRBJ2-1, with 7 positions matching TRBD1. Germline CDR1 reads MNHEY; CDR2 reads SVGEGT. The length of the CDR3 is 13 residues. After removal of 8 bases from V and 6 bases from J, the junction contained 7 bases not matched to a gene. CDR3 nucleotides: TGTGCCAGCTACAGGGGTGGTGGCAATGAGCAGTTCTTC. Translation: CASYRGGGNEQFF.

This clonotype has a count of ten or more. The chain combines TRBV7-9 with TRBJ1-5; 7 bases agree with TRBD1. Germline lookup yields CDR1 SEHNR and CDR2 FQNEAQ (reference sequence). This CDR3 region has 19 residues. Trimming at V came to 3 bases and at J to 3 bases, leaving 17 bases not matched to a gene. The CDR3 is CASSLSGTEPSVYNQPQHF. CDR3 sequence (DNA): TGTGCCAGCAGCTTGTCCGGGACAGAGCCCTCAGTTTACAATCAGCCCCAGCATTTT.